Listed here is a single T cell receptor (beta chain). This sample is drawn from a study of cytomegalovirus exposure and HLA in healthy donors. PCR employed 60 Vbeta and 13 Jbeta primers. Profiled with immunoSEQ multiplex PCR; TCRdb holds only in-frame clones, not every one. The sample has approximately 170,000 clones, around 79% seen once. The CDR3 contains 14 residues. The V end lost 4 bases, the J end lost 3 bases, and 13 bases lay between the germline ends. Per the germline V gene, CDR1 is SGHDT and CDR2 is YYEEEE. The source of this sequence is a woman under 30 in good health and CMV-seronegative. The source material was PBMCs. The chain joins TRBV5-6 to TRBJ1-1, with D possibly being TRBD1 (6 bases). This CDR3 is CASSQIQGDTEAFF. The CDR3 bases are TGTGCCAGCAGCCAAATACAGGGTGACACTGAAGCTTTCTTT.